The rows below give T cell receptor beta chains drawn from one sample of a study of blood T cell repertoires in COVID-19. Sequenced by immunoSEQ multiplex PCR; TCRdb stores in-frame clones only, minus some. The sample contains roughly 95,000 clones, 82% of which appear only once. The sequenced sample was peripheral blood. Receptors were obtained from an elderly man with acute or convalescent COVID-19. Both conserved end residues are trimmed from each CDR3. Each record gives: clone size, V gene, CDR3 protein. Some rows mark clone size as missing; the rest say once, few, many or name a class of expanded clone.

.	TRBV6-5	ASTSGGQRAQY
.	TRBV28	ASTREAYNEQF
.	TRBV28	AGREMGSYEQY
.	TRBV29-1	SVARLAGSSTDTQY
.	TRBV2	ASSEGRGRQPQH
.	TRBV5-1	ASSIGQGVPTNYGYT
.	TRBV11-2	ASSLDPGEQF
.	TRBV30	AWNGQGLFEKLF
.	TRBV7-8	ASSLGTSGLSYEQY
.	TRBV10-3	AIRGQGANEKLF
.	TRBV7-2	ASSAQRGGVGANVLT
.	TRBV14	ASSGGLAGGSGEQF
.	TRBV19	ASSIPIAGGYNEQF
.	TRBV28	ASNSGGEPQH
.	TRBV7-2	ASSLGQPNMNTEAF
once	TRBV19	ASSMGQVGTEAF
.	TRBV19	ASSIRDRSPRYT
.	TRBV7-8	ASSSDREQY